A single sample is the source of the 14 T cell receptor beta chains below, sequenced in a study of monozygotic twins with inflammatory bowel disease. TCRdb re-called the 5' RACE reads and gives one entry per CDR3 protein, without DNA. This sample's table has fewer than 150,000 distinct CDR3 sequences. The sample taken for sequencing was blood. The receptors stem from a human donor with ulcerative colitis or Crohn's disease, or a healthy co-twin of an affected twin (not recorded which).

The gene calls are TRBV5-1 and TRBJ2-2; lacking DNA, the TRBD1 call made by TCRdb goes unchecked. This CDR3 has 16 amino acids. Germline CDR1 reads SGHRS; CDR2 reads YFSETQ. The CDR3 spells CASSKSMGPSGGELFF. Complete variable domain (other parts from reference TRBV5-1 and TRBJ2-2): KAGVTQTPRYLIKTRGQQVTLSCSPISGHRSVSWYQQTPGQGLQFLFEYFSETQRNKGNFPGRFSGRQFSNSRSEMNVSTLELGDSALYLCASSKSMGPSGGELFFGEGSRLTVL.

This chain joins TRBV4-3 and TRBJ2-7. The CDR3 covers 13 residues. Germline V gene sequence: CDR1 LGHNA, CDR2 YSLEER. The CDR3 loop reads CASSQTTEYEQYF.

The chain joins TRBV7-9 to TRBJ2-7; TCRdb outputs TRBD1, but without DNA this stays unchecked. The CDR3 consists of 17 residues. Looked up from germline, CDR1 is SEHNR and CDR2 is FQNEAQ (reference sequence). The chain's CDR3 is CASSLAGGQFPLSEQYF.

The chain couples TRBV5-1 to TRBJ1-2; the TCRdb call, TRBD1, lacks DNA for checking. CDR1 and CDR2 (germline): SGHRS, YFSETQ. The CDR3 sequence is 14 residues long. CDR3 protein: CASSFGGQGEGYTF.

The genes are TRBV7-6 and TRBJ2-1; TCRdb picks TRBD1, but there is no DNA to check that call. The CDR3 extends over 16 amino acids. Looked up from germline, CDR1 is SGHVS and CDR2 is FNYEAQ. The CDR3 region is CASSLRRDRGGNEQFF.

The chain combines TRBV7-9 with TRBJ2-7; TCRdb gives TRBD1 as the D gene, but with no DNA this cannot be confirmed. Looked up from germline, CDR1 is SEHNR and CDR2 is FQNEAQ (reference sequence). There are 14 residues in the CDR3. The CDR3 loop reads CASSDRDRSYEQYF.

The chain links TRBV27 to TRBJ1-4; checking the TCRdb D call of TRBD1 is not possible without DNA. Germline V lookup: CDR1 MNHEY, CDR2 SMNVEV (reference sequence). The CDR3 contains 15 residues. Here the CDR3 reads CASSPFGGWDEKLFF. The full variable domain, in which reference TRBV27 and TRBJ1-4 provide the parts outside the CDR3, is EAQVTQNPRYLITVTGKKLTVTCSQNMNHEYMSWYRQDPGLGLRQIYYSMNVEVTDKGDVPEGYKVSRKEKRNFPLILESPSPNQTSLYFCASSPFGGWDEKLFFGSGTQLSVL.

The chain employs TRBV12-3 or TRBV12-4 and TRBJ2-2; TCRdb's D gene call, TRBD2, goes unchecked for lack of DNA. This CDR3 is 16 amino acids long. This CDR3 reads CASSSTAGGPTGELFF.

The chain uses TRBV7-2 and TRBJ2-7; the D call from TCRdb, TRBD1, cannot be confirmed without DNA. The length of the CDR3 is 15 residues. Germline lookup yields CDR1 SGHTA and CDR2 FQGNSA. CDR3 in amino acids: CASSSGTGEGYEQYF.

The V and J genes are TRBV5-1 and TRBJ2-1; TCRdb calls TRBD1, which cannot be checked without DNA. The CDR3 sequence is 15 residues long. The germline gives CDR1 SGHRS, CDR2 YFSETQ. This CDR3 reads CASSPRESSYNEQFF.

This rearrangement joins TRBV29-1 to TRBJ1-2; there is no DNA to check the TCRdb D call of TRBD1. Germline CDR1 SQVTM, CDR2 ANQGSEA. The CDR3 contains 15 residues. The CDR3 reads CSVTRAGAASYGYTF.

The genes are TRBV18 and TRBJ2-5; TCRdb outputs TRBD2, but without DNA this stays unchecked. The CDR3 has 16 residues. The germline gives CDR1 KGHSH, CDR2 LQKENI. The CDR3 sequence is CASSIQLAGGEETQYF. Full variable domain (missing parts from reference TRBV18 and TRBJ2-5): NAGVMQNPRHLVRRRGQEARLRCSPMKGHSHVYWYRQLPEEGLKFMVYLQKENIIDESGMPKERFSAEFPKEGPSILRIQQVVRGDSAAYFCASSIQLAGGEETQYFGPGTRLLVL.

The chain is built from TRBV4-3 and TRBJ2-7; absent DNA, TCRdb's TRBD1 call cannot be checked. This CDR3 comprises 15 residues. Per germline, CDR1 LGHNA and CDR2 YSLEER. CDR3 residues: CASSQESTGWYEQYF.

The chain couples TRBV20-1 to TRBJ2-7; TCRdb's D call, TRBD1, is unchecked because there is no DNA. In germline, CDR1 is DFQATT, CDR2 SNEGSKA (reference sequence). The CDR3 spans 12 residues. The CDR3 spells CSALDRGDEQYF.